The clone carrying this T cell receptor (beta chain) was counted only a few times. The data derive from a study of blood T cells in healthy people across ages. Sample-barcoded 5' priming and a J-beta primer mix drove a second PCR of about 6 to 12 cycles. TCRdb used MiXCR to reprocess the 5' RACE reads, holding one entry per CDR3 protein. The data contain about 1.5 million distinct CDR3 sequences, around 39% of them singletons. Germline V gene data show CDR1 as MDHEN and CDR2 as SYDVKM. The CDR3 has 14 amino acids. V was trimmed by 7 bases and J by 1 base, leaving 14 bases between them. The gene calls are TRBV28 and TRBJ2-7; D may correspond to TRBD1 or TRBD2 (6 bases each). Material for sequencing was blood. This clonotype was sampled from a young woman in good health. Here the CDR3 reads CASKVGAGSYEQYF. The CDR3 region has the DNA TGTGCCAGCAAAGTGGGGGCGGGGTCCTACGAGCAGTACTTC.